This T cell receptor beta chain was captured by sequencing in a study of cytomegalovirus exposure and HLA in healthy donors. This CDR3 has 16 amino acids. The trim removed 8 bases at V and 0 bases at J, leaving 8 bases unmatched. Germline CDR1 reads SEHNR; CDR2 reads FQNEAQ (reference sequence). Worth noting for this clone: No antigen is known for it.

Primers included in the PCR were 60 Vbeta and 13 Jbeta primers. Some clones are missing from TCRdb's copy, which holds only in-frame ones; the method was immunoSEQ multiplex PCR. The sample has 60,000 to 85,000 clones, more than 65% seen once; the top ten hold about 12%. Study outcomes and limitations: In a later analysis, 15,000 to 20,000 TCR beta sequences were associated with HLA alleles at 0.05 false discovery rate. There were some V segments, including TRBV6-2 and TRBV6-3, excluded as indistinguishable. Cytomegalovirus-associated TCR beta chains were listed, numbering 150 to 200.

V gene TRBV7-9 combines with J gene TRBJ2-7, with TRBD1 matching over 12 bases. The receptor comes from a male donor in good health and CMV-seropositive. Source material: PBMCs. DNA of the CDR3: TGTGCCAGCGTGGGACAGGGGGCGCAGGACTCCTACGAGCAGTACTTC. It is translated as CASVGQGAQDSYEQYF.